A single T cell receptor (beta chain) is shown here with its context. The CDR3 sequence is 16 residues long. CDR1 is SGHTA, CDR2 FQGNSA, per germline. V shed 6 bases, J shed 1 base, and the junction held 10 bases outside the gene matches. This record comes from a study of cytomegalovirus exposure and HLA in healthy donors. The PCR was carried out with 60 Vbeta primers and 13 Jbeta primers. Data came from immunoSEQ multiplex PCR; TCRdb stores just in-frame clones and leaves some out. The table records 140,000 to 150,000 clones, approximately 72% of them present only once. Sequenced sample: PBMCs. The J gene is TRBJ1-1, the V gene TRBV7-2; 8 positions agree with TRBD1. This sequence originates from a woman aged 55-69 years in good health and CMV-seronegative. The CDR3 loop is CASSQDRVRGNTEAFF. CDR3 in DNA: TGTGCCAGCAGTCAGGACAGGGTAAGGGGGAACACTGAAGCTTTCTTT.